Presented here are 10 T cell receptor beta chains from one specimen sequenced in a study of graft-versus-host responses after intestinal transplantation (dated by TCRdb to 2020 to 2023). This sample's time point label indicates: cells obtained before transplantation from donor or recipient. Their antigens are not known. Library creation used the immunoSEQ multiplex PCR assay. TCRdb provides this immuneACCESS table in a form limited to in-frame rearrangements. Some clones are lacking; in checked studies, under half of them reflect an unresolved V gene, and why the rest are absent is not known. For this sample there are some 110,000 clones; 85% to 95% appear just once. In total, the top ten clones hold more than 0.95% of the sample. The sample was unstimulated CD8+ T cells sorted from spleen or lymph node cells, taken before transplant. All receptors come from a human donor who was the organ donor for an intestinal transplant.

The CDR3 DNA follows: TGCGCCAGCAGCCAAATGTCAAGCAGGCAGGCAGGGCCATACAATGAGCAGTTCTTC. Its translation is CASSQMSSRQAGPYNEQFF. The rearrangement links TRBV4-1 to TRBJ2-1; D might be TRBD1 (5 bases). The CDR3 contains 19 residues. CDR1 and CDR2 (germline): MGHRA, YSYEKL. Deletions cut 2 bases from V and 4 bases from J, with 24 bases between.

V is TRBV2 and J is TRBJ1-2; 9 bases map to TRBD1. The length of the CDR3 is 14 residues. CDR1 and CDR2 from the germline V gene are SNHLY and FYNNEI. Germline trimming cut 6 bases from V and 4 bases from J; bases unmatched to any gene: 6. CDR3 residues: CASRIGTGTYGYTF. The CDR3 region has the DNA TGTGCCAGCAGGATTGGGACAGGGACCTATGGCTACACCTTC.

This clone was observed a single time. V is TRBV5-1 and J is TRBJ2-7; 11 bases match TRBD1. The trim removed 7 bases at V and 5 bases at J, leaving 5 bases unmatched. This CDR3 has 13 amino acids. Germline CDR1 reads SGHRS; CDR2 reads YFSETQ. The CDR3, as DNA: TGCGCCAGCGCGGACAGGGGGCAAGACGAGCAGTACTTC. Its protein is CASADRGQDEQYF.

The CDR3 DNA is TGCGCCAGCAGCCAAGAGTGGGTACCATACTACGAGCAGTACTTC. Translation: CASSQEWVPYYEQYF. The V call is TRBV4-1, the J call TRBJ2-7; unclear D gene. V lost 0 bases and J lost 3, with 12 bases in between. Germline lookup yields CDR1 MGHRA and CDR2 YSYEKL. CDR3 length: 15 amino acids.

The chain carries TRBV4-2 and TRBJ2-2; tentative D call: TRBD2 (5 bases). Germline lookup yields CDR1 LGHNA and CDR2 YNFKEQ. CDR3 size: 15 residues. V dropped 0 bases and J dropped 3 bases, with 8 bases sitting between them. This chain's CDR3 is CASSQDYGDTGELFF. The CDR3 DNA follows: TGTGCCAGCAGCCAAGATTACGGGGACACCGGGGAGCTGTTTTTT.

V gene TRBV6-1 combines with J gene TRBJ1-2; D unresolved. Trimming removed 4 bases at V and 5 bases at J, with 32 bases between. This CDR3 is built from 20 residues. CDR1 and CDR2 from the germline V gene are MNHNS and SASEGT. CDR3 residues: CASSGLLLLSVWGALYGYTF. The CDR3 nucleotides are TGTGCCAGCAGTGGCCTCCTGTTGTTATCTGTATGGGGAGCCCTTTATGGCTACACCTTC.

The chain recombines TRBV6-1 with TRBJ2-4; possible D gene TRBD2, 6 bases. The CDR3 spans 17 residues. Trimming stripped 2 bases from V and 0 bases from J, with 14 bases between. Germline assignment: CDR1 MNHNS and CDR2 SASEGT. CDR3 DNA: TGTGCCAGCAGTGAACGGGAGAGGAGCTTAGCCAAAAACATTCAGTACTTC. Its protein product is CASSERERSLAKNIQYF.

Note on this clone: Other nucleotide sequences from this sample produce the same CDR3. The rearrangement links TRBV27 to TRBJ2-7; TRBD1 or TRBD2 may be the D gene (5 bases each). CDR1 is MNHEY and CDR2 is SMNVEV in the germline V gene (reference sequence). This CDR3 region has 13 residues. The germline V and J ends were trimmed by 6 bases and 0 bases, with 9 bases remaining between them. CDR3 loop: CASSPGSSYEQYF. In DNA, the CDR3 is TGTGCCAGCAGCCCAGGGAGCTCCTACGAGCAGTACTTC.

Here the CDR3 reads CASAPGSSYNEQFF. Here the CDR3 DNA reads TGTGCTAGTGCCCCCGGGAGCTCCTACAATGAGCAGTTCTTC. V and J are TRBV12-5 and TRBJ2-1, with a possible D match to TRBD2 (6 bases). Germline V CDR1 and CDR2: LGHNT, FRNRAP. There are 14 residues in the CDR3. Trimming took off 7 bases at V and 0 bases at J, with 10 bases between the two ends.

The J gene is TRBJ2-3, the V gene TRBV4-2; D gene ambiguous. CDR1 LGHNA and CDR2 YNFKEQ come from the germline V gene. The V end lost 1 base, the J end lost 0 bases, and 11 bases lay between the germline ends. The CDR3 consists of 16 residues. CDR3 nucleotides: TGTGCCAGCAGCCAAGTCGCGTACGTTAGCACAGATACGCAGTATTTT. Protein product: CASSQVAYVSTDTQYF.